The present T cell receptor beta chain was sequenced within a study of T cell changes during pregnancy in multiple sclerosis. Sequenced by immunoSEQ multiplex PCR; TCRdb stores in-frame clones only, minus some. The sample consists of more than 35,000 clones, approximately 90% of them appearing once. Trimming removed 5 bases at V and 2 bases at J, with 13 bases between. Germline lookup yields CDR1 LNHDA and CDR2 SQIVND (reference sequence). CDR3 length: 15 amino acids. This receptor was taken from a female donor with multiple sclerosis, enrolled in a pregnancy study. This chain connects TRBV19 to TRBJ1-5; perhaps TRBD1 as D (6 bases). The sequences come from CD4+ T cells from peripheral blood mononuclear cells, collected in the first trimester of pregnancy. The CDR3 spells CASSPQGIGNQPQHF. CDR3 nucleotide sequence: TGTGCCAGTAGTCCCCAGGGGATCGGCAATCAGCCCCAGCATTTT. Full variable domain (missing parts from reference TRBV19 and TRBJ1-5): DGGITQSPKYLFRKEGQNVTLSCEQNLNHDAMYWYRQDPGQGLRLIYYSQIVNDFQKGDIAEGYSVSREKKESFPLTVTSAQKNPTAFYLCASSPQGIGNQPQHFGDGTRLSIL.